These T cell receptor beta chains were read from a single sample in a study of blood T cell repertoires in COVID-19. Profiled with immunoSEQ multiplex PCR; TCRdb holds only in-frame clones, not every one. The table records some 80,000 clones, around 88% of them present only once. The sample comprised peripheral blood. All receptors come from a woman of 80 years or more with active or convalescent COVID-19. Each CDR3 is given with its conserved first and last residue. The D gene is left open where the match is weak. Clone size is stated in some rows and not others, as once, few, many or a class when expanded.

size,D,V,J,CDR3,DNA
-,-,TRBV28,TRBJ1-5,CASSGQGLNQPQHF,TGTGCCAGCAGTGGGCAGGGGTTGAATCAGCCCCAGCATTTT
-,-,TRBV28,TRBJ2-5,CASSLTPQKETQYF,TGTGCCAGCAGTTTAACCCCGCAGAAAGAGACCCAGTACTTC
-,-,TRBV3-1/TRBV3-2,TRBJ1-2,CASSRTGNYGYTF,TGTGCCAGCAGCCGCACAGGGAACTATGGCTACACCTTC
-,-,TRBV7-2,TRBJ2-3,CASSLGINTDTQYF,TGTGCCAGCAGCTTAGGTATTAACACAGATACGCAGTATTTT
-,-,TRBV18,TRBJ2-6,CASSPQGPTGANVLTF,TGTGCCAGCTCACCGCAGGGCCCGACCGGGGCCAACGTCCTGACTTTC
-,-,TRBV5-3,TRBJ2-5,CARSLEGKLETQYF,TGTGCCAGAAGCTTGGAGGGGAAACTGGAGACCCAGTACTTC
-,-,TRBV7-2,TRBJ1-2,CASSLAVGDSYGYTF,TGTGCCAGCAGCTTAGCGGTGGGTGACAGCTATGGCTACACCTTC
-,TRBD1,TRBV19,TRBJ2-7,CASSPRQTGPSYEQYF,TGTGCCAGTAGTCCCCGGCAGACAGGGCCTTCCTACGAGCAGTACTTC
few,-,TRBV6-4,TRBJ1-1,CASSNTGITEAFF,TGTGCCAGCAGCAATACAGGGATCACTGAAGCTTTCTTT
-,-,TRBV12-3/TRBV12-4,TRBJ1-3,CASISSGNTIYF,TGTGCCAGCATCTCAAGCGGAAACACCATATATTTT
-,TRBD1,TRBV19,TRBJ1-1,CASSTDRANKAFF,TGTGCCAGTAGTACGGACAGGGCAAATAAAGCTTTCTTT
-,TRBD2,TRBV29-1,TRBJ2-1,CSVEEGSGGLYNEQFF,TGCAGCGTTGAAGAAGGCAGCGGGGGCCTCTACAATGAGCAGTTCTTC
-,-,TRBV2,TRBJ2-3,CASSGLDSILDTQYF,TGTGCCAGCAGTGGTCTGGACTCAATCCTTGATACGCAGTATTTT
-,TRBD1,TRBV7-9,TRBJ1-5,CASSLWVSGRGRGNQPQHF,TGTGCCAGCAGCTTATGGGTTTCTGGAAGGGGGCGGGGCAATCAGCCCCAGCATTTT
-,-,TRBV7-2,TRBJ1-1,CASSLAESYTEAFF,TGTGCCAGCAGCTTAGCGGAGAGCTACACTGAAGCTTTCTTT
-,-,TRBV5-1,TRBJ2-3,CASSAPGGGTDTQYF,TGCGCCAGCTCGGCGCCCGGCGGGGGCACAGATACGCAGTATTTT
-,-,TRBV18,TRBJ2-5,CASSPPSLQETQYF,TGTGCCAGCTCACCACCTTCTCTCCAAGAGACCCAGTACTTC
-,TRBD1,TRBV6-5,TRBJ1-6,CASSWTPGQGNSPLHF,TGTGCCAGCAGTTGGACCCCGGGACAGGGTAATTCACCCCTCCACTTT
-,-,TRBV30,TRBJ1-2,CAWLPRSSYGYTF,TGTGCCTGGCTCCCGAGGAGCTCTTATGGCTACACCTTC
-,-,TRBV19,TRBJ2-3,CASSRAQGRDTQYF,TGTGCCAGTAGTAGGGCACAGGGCAGAGATACGCAGTATTTT
-,TRBD2,TRBV28,TRBJ2-1,CASSLLAGTSGRNEQFF,TGTGCCAGCAGTTTACTCGCCGGGACTAGCGGGAGGAATGAGCAGTTCTTC
-,TRBD1,TRBV5-6,TRBJ2-7,CASSLALDRDEQYF,TGTGCCAGCAGCTTGGCCCTGGACAGGGACGAGCAGTACTTC
-,-,TRBV6-5,TRBJ2-1,CATSLERSYNEQFF,TGTGCCACCTCCCTGGAGCGGTCCTACAATGAGCAGTTCTTC
-,-,TRBV4-2,TRBJ1-3,CASSQGIGHTIYF,TGTGCCAGCAGCCAAGGTATTGGGCACACCATATATTTT
-,-,TRBV7-2,TRBJ2-3,CASSLAGISTDTQYF,TGTGCCAGCAGCTTGGCGGGGATCAGCACAGATACGCAGTATTTT
-,-,TRBV28,TRBJ1-1,CASSFYVGRGRRTEAFF,TGTGCCAGCAGTTTCTACGTAGGCAGAGGCCGGAGGACTGAAGCTTTCTTT
-,-,TRBV19,TRBJ1-5,CASRSGGVPQHF,TGTGCCAGCCGTTCGGGGGGCGTTCCCCAGCATTTT
-,TRBD1,TRBV10-3,TRBJ2-2,CAISTTGVDGELFF,TGTGCCATCAGTACGACAGGGGTGGACGGGGAGCTGTTTTTT
-,TRBD1,TRBV6-5,TRBJ2-7,CASSYHRGSSSYEQYF,TGTGCCAGCAGTTACCACAGGGGGAGTAGCTCCTACGAGCAGTACTTC
-,TRBD1,TRBV5-1,TRBJ1-2,CASGDRPDGGYTF,TGCGCCAGCGGGGACAGGCCCGATGGAGGCTACACCTTC
-,-,TRBV28,TRBJ1-4,CASSLGGLANEKLFF,TGTGCCAGCAGTTTGGGCGGGCTGGCTAATGAAAAACTGTTTTTT
-,-,TRBV15,TRBJ1-1,CATSPVGEAEAFF,TGTGCCACCAGCCCAGTGGGGGAGGCTGAAGCTTTCTTT
-,-,TRBV21-1,TRBJ2-7,CASSKDWGPIYEQYF,TGTGCCAGCAGCAAAGACTGGGGGCCTATCTACGAGCAGTACTTC
once,TRBD2,TRBV27,TRBJ2-1,CASSVGLAGEGTSYNEQFF,TGTGCCAGCAGCGTCGGACTAGCGGGAGAAGGGACCTCCTACAATGAGCAGTTCTTC
-,-,TRBV18,TRBJ2-1,CASSGGSYNEQFF,TGTGCCAGCTCAGGAGGTTCCTACAATGAGCAGTTCTTC
once,-,TRBV28,TRBJ2-2,CASRTGTQNTGELFF,TGTGCCAGCAGGACCGGGACACAGAACACCGGGGAGCTGTTTTTT
few,-,TRBV24-1,TRBJ2-7,CATSVRSEQYF,TGTGCCACCAGTGTGAGGTCGGAGCAGTACTTC
-,TRBD1,TRBV10-3,TRBJ1-1,CAISSQGGNTEAFF,TGTGCCATCAGTTCACAGGGGGGAAACACTGAAGCTTTCTTT
-,-,TRBV11-2,TRBJ2-4,CASSPLRAAGSKNIQYF,TGTGCCAGCAGCCCCCTCCGGGCGGCGGGCAGCAAAAACATTCAGTACTTC
-,-,TRBV19,TRBJ1-5,CASSRGRGIRGGNQPQHF,TGTGCCAGTAGTAGAGGCAGGGGTATCAGGGGTGGCAATCAGCCCCAGCATTTT
-,TRBD1,TRBV5-1,TRBJ1-2,CASSFERGLDYGYTF,TGCGCCAGCAGCTTTGAAAGGGGGCTCGACTATGGCTACACCTTC
-,-,TRBV6-2/TRBV6-3,TRBJ1-5,CASSYSPRWPQHF,TGTGCCAGCAGTTACTCCCCCAGGTGGCCCCAGCATTTT
few,-,TRBV5-1,TRBJ2-1,CASSLATGLNEQFF,TGCGCCAGCAGCTTGGCTACAGGGTTGAATGAGCAGTTCTTC
-,-,TRBV28,TRBJ1-5,CASSRTAGVNQPQHF,TGTGCCAGCAGCCGGACAGCTGGGGTCAATCAGCCCCAGCATTTT
-,TRBD1,TRBV7-8,TRBJ2-7,CASSLDRVYEQYF,TGTGCCAGCAGCCTCGACAGGGTCTACGAGCAGTACTTC
-,TRBD1,TRBV5-1,TRBJ2-5,CASSPSDRAETQYF,TGCGCCAGCAGCCCCTCCGACAGGGCAGAGACCCAGTACTTC
-,TRBD1,TRBV7-2,TRBJ2-7,CASSQGQGIIYEQYF,TGTGCCAGCAGCCAGGGACAGGGGATAATCTACGAGCAGTACTTC
-,-,TRBV6-2/TRBV6-3,TRBJ1-1,CASSLEETLNTEAFF,TGTGCCAGCAGCCTCGAGGAGACGCTGAACACTGAAGCTTTCTTT
-,-,TRBV7-2,TRBJ2-3,CASSLAGRRVNTQYF,TGTGCCAGCAGCTTAGCGGGGCGGCGCGTGAATACGCAGTATTTT
-,-,TRBV6-5,TRBJ2-7,CASSYSGRPEQYF,TGTGCCAGCAGTTACTCGGGGCGTCCCGAGCAGTACTTC
-,-,TRBV6-5,TRBJ2-7,CASSYSRGGSSYEQYF,TGTGCCAGCAGTTACTCGCGGGGTGGAAGCTCCTACGAGCAGTACTTC
-,TRBD1,TRBV6-5,TRBJ2-7,CASTYTGTGGEQYF,TGTGCCAGCACTTATACGGGGACAGGGGGAGAGCAGTACTTC
-,TRBD1,TRBV5-4,TRBJ2-5,CASSSPGQGRETQYF,TGTGCCAGCAGCTCACCGGGACAGGGGAGGGAGACCCAGTACTTC